This T cell receptor (beta chain) comes out of a study of OX40 agonist ivuxolimab in advanced cancers. Study-wide background: Ivuxolimab, an agonist antibody against OX40 (CD134), was given to patients. Enrolled patients in dose escalation had cancers that were hepatocellular carcinoma, melanoma, renal cell or head and neck cancer. Of mixed ages from about 23 to 79 and averaging about 56 years, the group was about 80% male. Study observations and caveats: Averaged across samples, CD8+ T cells carried more expanded clones than CD4+ did.

The CDR3 extends over 16 amino acids. Germline-derived CDR1 and CDR2 are MNHEY and SVGAGI. V lost 0 bases and J 2 bases, leaving 13 bases between the germline ends. Profiling relied on immunoSEQ multiplex PCR, and the TCRdb table lists in-frame clones only, not all of them. The sample yields about 79,000 clones, approximately 90% seen once. A word on this clone: Its antigen remains unidentified.

The chain combines TRBV6-5 with TRBJ1-1, with unresolved D. Here the sequenced sample was CD4+ or CD8+ T cells sorted from blood, taken in a trial of the OX40 agonist ivuxolimab. The TCR was taken from an adult with an advanced solid tumor such as melanoma, head and neck, liver or kidney cancer. The CDR3 DNA reads as TGTGCCAGCAGTTACTCGAGCGTTACAGCCAACACTGAAGCTTTCTTT. It translates to CASSYSSVTANTEAFF.